Following are 4 T cell receptor beta chains from one sample sequenced in a study of T cell repertoires in cytomegalovirus infection. TCRdb re-analysed the reads in MiXCR, keeping a single row per CDR3 protein. The sample includes about 60,000 distinct CDR3 sequences, around 33% of them seen just once. Their specific antigens are unknown. Sequenced sample: PBMCs, sequenced either directly or after in vitro stimulation (not recorded which). The receptors come from a human donor in good health (CMV status not recorded). Some clones in this sample may be carry-over from other donors' samples.

The CDR3 loop is CASSQDWMGGSNQPQHF. The CDR3 coding sequence is TGTGCCAGCAGCCAAGATTGGATGGGGGGTAGCAATCAGCCCCAGCATTTT. The rearrangement joins TRBV4-2 to TRBJ1-5, with D possibly being TRBD1 (5 bases). The CDR3 has 17 residues. CDR1 LGHNA and CDR2 YNFKEQ come from the germline V gene. V was cut by 0 bases and J by 0 bases, with 12 bases left in between.

The V gene is TRBV20-1, the J gene TRBJ2-1, with 9 bases aligning to TRBD1. This CDR3 contains 17 residues. Germline V gene data show CDR1 as DFQATT and CDR2 as SNEGSKA (reference sequence). J gave up 4 bases and V 0 bases, and 10 bases lay outside the gene matches. Here the CDR3 reads CSARDRTDRGIYNEQFF. For the CDR3, the DNA is TGCAGTGCTAGAGACCGAACCGACAGGGGGATTTACAATGAGCAGTTCTTC.

The chain uses TRBV7-6 and TRBJ1-4; D unclear. V lost 5 bases to trimming and J lost 6 bases, with 10 bases between them. The V gene's germline CDR1 is SGHVS and CDR2 FNYEAQ. This CDR3 comprises 13 residues. Here the CDR3 DNA reads TGTGCCAGCAGCCTCCGGACGGATGAAAAACTGTTTTTT. Its protein is CASSLRTDEKLFF.

This clonotype was counted ten times or more. The gene calls are TRBV7-2 and TRBJ2-4, with D possibly TRBD2 on 6 matching bases. The germline CDR1 and CDR2 sequences are SGHTA and FQGNSA. The CDR3 covers 19 residues. V lost 2 bases and J 6 bases, leaving 26 bases between the germline ends. The CDR3 loop reads CASSLPPSIPFVGGNIQYF. CDR3 nucleotide sequence: TGTGCCAGCAGCTTACCACCTAGTATCCCCTTTGTGGGGGGAAACATTCAGTACTTC.